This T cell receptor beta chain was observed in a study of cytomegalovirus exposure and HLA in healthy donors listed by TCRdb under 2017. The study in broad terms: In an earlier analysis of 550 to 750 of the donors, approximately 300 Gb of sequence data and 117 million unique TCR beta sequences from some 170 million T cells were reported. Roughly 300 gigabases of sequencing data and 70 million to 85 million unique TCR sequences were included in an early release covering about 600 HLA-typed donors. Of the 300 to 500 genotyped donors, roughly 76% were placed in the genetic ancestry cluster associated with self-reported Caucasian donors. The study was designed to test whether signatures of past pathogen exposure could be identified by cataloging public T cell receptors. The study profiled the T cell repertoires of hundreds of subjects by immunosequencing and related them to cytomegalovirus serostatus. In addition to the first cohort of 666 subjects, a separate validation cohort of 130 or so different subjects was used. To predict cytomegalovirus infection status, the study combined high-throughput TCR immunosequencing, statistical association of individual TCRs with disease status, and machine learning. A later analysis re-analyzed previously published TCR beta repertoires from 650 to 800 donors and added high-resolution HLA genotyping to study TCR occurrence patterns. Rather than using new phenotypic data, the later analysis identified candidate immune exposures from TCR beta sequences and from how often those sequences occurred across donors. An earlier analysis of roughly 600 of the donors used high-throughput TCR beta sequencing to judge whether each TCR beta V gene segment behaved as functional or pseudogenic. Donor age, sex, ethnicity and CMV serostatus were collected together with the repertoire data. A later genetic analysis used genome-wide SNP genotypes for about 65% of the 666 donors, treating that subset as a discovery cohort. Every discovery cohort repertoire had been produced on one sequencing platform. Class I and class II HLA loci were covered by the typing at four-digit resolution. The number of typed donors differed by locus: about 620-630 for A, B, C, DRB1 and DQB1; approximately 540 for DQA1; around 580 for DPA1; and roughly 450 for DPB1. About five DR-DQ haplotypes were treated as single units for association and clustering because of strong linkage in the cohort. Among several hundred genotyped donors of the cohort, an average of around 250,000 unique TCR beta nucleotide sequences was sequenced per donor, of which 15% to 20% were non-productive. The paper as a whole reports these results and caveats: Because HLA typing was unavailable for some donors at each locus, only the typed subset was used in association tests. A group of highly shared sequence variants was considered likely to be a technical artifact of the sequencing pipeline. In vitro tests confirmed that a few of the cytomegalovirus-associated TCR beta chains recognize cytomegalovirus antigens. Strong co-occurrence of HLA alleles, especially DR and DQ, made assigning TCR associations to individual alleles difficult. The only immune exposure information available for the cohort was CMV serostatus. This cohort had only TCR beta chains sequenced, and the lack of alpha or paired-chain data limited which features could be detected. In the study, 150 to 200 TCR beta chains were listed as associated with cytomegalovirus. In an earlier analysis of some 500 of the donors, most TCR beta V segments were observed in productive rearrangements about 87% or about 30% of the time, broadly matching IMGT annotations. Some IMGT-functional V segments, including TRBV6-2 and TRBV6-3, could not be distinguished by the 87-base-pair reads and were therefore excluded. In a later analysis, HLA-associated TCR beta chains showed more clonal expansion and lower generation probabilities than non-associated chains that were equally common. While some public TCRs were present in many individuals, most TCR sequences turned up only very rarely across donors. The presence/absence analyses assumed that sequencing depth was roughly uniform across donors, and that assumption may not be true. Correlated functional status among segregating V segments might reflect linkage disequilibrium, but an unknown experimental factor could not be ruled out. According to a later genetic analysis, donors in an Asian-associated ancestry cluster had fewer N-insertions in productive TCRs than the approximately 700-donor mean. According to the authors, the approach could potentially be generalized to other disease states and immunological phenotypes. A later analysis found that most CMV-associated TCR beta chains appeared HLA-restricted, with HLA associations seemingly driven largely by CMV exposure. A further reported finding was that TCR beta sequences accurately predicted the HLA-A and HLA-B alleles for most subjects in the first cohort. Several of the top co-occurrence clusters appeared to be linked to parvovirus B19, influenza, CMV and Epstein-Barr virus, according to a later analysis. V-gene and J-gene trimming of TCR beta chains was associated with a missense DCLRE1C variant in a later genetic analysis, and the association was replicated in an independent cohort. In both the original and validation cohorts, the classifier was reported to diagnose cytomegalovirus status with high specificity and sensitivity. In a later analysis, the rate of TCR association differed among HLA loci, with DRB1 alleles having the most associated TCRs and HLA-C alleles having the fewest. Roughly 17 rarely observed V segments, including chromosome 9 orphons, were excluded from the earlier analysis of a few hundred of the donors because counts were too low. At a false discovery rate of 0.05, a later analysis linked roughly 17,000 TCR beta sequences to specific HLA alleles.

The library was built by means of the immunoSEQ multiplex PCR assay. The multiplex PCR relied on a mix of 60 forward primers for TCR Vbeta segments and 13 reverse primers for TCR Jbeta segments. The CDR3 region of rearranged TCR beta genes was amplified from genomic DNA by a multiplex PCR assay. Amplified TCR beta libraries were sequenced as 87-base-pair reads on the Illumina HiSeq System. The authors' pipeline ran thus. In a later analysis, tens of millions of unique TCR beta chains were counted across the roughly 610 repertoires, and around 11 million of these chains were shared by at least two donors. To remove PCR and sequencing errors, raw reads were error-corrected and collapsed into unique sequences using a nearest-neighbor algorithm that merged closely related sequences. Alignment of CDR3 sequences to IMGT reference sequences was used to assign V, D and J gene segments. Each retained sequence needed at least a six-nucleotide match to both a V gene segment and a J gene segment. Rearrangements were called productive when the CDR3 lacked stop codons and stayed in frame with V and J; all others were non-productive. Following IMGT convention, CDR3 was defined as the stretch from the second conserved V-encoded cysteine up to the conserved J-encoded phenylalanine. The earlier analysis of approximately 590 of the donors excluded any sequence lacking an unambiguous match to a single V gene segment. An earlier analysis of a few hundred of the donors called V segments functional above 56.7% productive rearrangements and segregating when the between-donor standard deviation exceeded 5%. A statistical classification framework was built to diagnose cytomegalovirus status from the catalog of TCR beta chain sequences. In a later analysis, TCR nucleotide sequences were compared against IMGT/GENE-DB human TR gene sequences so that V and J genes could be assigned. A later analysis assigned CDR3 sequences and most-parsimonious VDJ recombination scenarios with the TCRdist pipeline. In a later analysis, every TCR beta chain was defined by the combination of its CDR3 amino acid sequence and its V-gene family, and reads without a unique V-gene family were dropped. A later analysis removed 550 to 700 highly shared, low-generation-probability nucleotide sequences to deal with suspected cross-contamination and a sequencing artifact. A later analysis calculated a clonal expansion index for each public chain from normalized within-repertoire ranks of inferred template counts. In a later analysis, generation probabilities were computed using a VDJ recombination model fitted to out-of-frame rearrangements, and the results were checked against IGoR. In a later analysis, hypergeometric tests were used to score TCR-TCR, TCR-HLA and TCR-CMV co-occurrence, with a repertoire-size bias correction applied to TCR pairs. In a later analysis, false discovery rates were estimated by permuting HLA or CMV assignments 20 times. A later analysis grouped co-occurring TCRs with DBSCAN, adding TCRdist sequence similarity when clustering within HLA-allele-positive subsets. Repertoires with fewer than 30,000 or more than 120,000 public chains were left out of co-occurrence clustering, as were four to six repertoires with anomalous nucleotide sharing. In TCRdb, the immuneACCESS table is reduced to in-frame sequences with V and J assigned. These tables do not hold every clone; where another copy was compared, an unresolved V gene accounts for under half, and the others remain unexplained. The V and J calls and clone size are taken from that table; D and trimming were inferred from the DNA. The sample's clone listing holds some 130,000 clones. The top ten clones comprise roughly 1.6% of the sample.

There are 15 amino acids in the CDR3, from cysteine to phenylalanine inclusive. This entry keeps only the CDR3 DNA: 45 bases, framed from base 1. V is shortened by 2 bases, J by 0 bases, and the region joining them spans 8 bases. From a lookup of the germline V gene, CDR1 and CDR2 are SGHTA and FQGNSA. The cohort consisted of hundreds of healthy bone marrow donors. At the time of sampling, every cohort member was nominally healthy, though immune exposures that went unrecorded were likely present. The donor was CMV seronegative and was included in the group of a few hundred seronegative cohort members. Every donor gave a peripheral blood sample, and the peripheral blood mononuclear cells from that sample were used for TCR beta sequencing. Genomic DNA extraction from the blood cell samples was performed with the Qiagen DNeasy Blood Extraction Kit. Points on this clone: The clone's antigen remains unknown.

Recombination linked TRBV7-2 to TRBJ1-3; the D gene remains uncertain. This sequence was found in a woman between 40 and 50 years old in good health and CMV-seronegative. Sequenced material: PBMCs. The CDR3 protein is CASSLNKLSGNTIYF. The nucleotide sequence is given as TGTGCCAGCAGCTTAAATAAACTCTCTGGAAACACCATATATTTT.